Sequencing of this T cell receptor beta chain was carried out in a study of T-cell reconstitution after alpha-beta-depleted transplantation in children. Whole-study results and caveats: Diversity and T-cell counts at one year after transplant derived mostly from new T cells. About two months after transplant, alpha-beta T cells reportedly came from several hundred expanded graft clones. Some patients showed high day-60 TCRbeta diversity, which derived from surviving recipient T cells and thymic progenitors.

This clonotype was picked up many times. Its antigen is unidentified. Unique molecular identifiers were used to barcode this TCRbeta library. TCRdb re-derived calls from the PCR reads in MiXCR, one entry per CDR3 protein. The sample gives around 500,000 distinct CDR3 sequences, more than 20% of which show up once; around 14% is in the top ten. The CDR3 has 13 amino acids. V was pared by 2 bases and J by 9 bases, with 4 bases of the junction left unmatched. The receptor comes from a boy younger than two who had a stem cell transplant for acute myeloid leukemia, so the T cells may come from the graft donor. The sample here was PBMCs, mostly from graft donor cells, taken 360 days after TCRalphabeta/CD19-depleted stem cell transplant. The chain joins TRBV12-3 or TRBV12-4 to TRBJ2-1, with 7 nucleotides matching TRBD1. This chain's CDR3 is CASSLSGGTEQFF. The CDR3 DNA is TGTGCCAGCAGTTTATCAGGGGGAACTGAGCAGTTCTTC.